This T cell receptor beta chain was recorded in a study of T cells in Graves' hyperthyroidism and ophthalmopathy. Germline assignment: CDR1 LNHDA and CDR2 SQIVND (reference sequence). The germline V and J ends were trimmed by 4 bases and 0 bases, with 7 bases remaining between them. CDR3 length equals 15 residues. Regions amplified from RNA transcripts were the TCR beta CDR3 regions. HTBI primers were the set used in a first-round RT-PCR of the TCR CDR3. TCRdb reprocessed the multiplex PCR reads with MiXCR, giving one entry per CDR3 protein. Of around 490,000 distinct CDR3 sequences in the sample, just under 20% were seen once.

This receptor was obtained from a man aged 40-50 years with Graves' ophthalmopathy. This chain links TRBV19 with TRBJ2-6, with D hard to call. The sample taken for sequencing was blood. CDR3 nucleotide sequence: TGTGCCAGTAGTACCATGGCCTCTGGGGCCAACGTCCTGACTTTC. Protein sequence: CASSTMASGANVLTF.